Below, 7 T cell receptor beta chains from the same sample are listed, as sequenced in a study of Ad26.COV2.S vaccination and SARS-CoV-2 variants. Treatment given: over 15 received Ad26.COV2.S at low or high dose, single or two shots; 5 received placebo; per-sample allocation not given. The samples date from day 63 after the first vaccine or placebo injection. Method: immunoSEQ multiplex PCR; TCRdb's copy keeps in-frame clones and lacks some. This table holds around 340,000 clones, 75% to 90% found once. The starting material was peripheral blood, obtained in a trial of Ad26.COV2.S vaccine versus placebo. Receptors were obtained from a person aged 18 to 59 who received the Ad26.COV2.S COVID-19 vaccine or a placebo.

The chain carries TRBV24-1 and TRBJ2-7; D may correspond to TRBD1 or TRBD2 (5 bases each). This CDR3 contains 13 residues. The germline V and J ends were trimmed by 3 bases and 6 bases, with 11 bases remaining between them. Germline CDR1 KGHDR, CDR2 SFDVKD. The chain's CDR3 is CATSDEGWREQYF. CDR3 coding DNA: TGTGCCACCAGTGATGAGGGGTGGCGCGAGCAGTACTTC.

CDR3 in amino acids: CASSRSYGETQYF. CDR3 sequence (DNA): TGTGCCAGCAGCCGATCCTACGGGGAGACCCAGTACTTC. The chain is built from TRBV6-2 or TRBV6-3 and TRBJ2-5, with D unresolved. The ends were cut back, 6 bases at V and 5 bases at J, with 13 bases in the middle. CDR1 and CDR2 (germline): MNHEY, SVGEGT. The CDR3 has 13 amino acids.

The chain links TRBV6-6 to TRBJ1-5; D is undetermined. The CDR3 has 13 amino acids. With 6 bases removed from V and 5 bases from J, the gap between germline ends came to 11 bases. Germline V gives CDR1 MNHNY, CDR2 SVGAGI (reference sequence). The CDR3 sequence: CASSLGDDQPQHF. The CDR3 nucleotides are TGTGCCAGCAGCCTGGGTGATGATCAGCCCCAGCATTTT.

The rearrangement uses TRBV7-2 and TRBJ1-5; 7 bases are shared with TRBD1. Germline CDR1 and CDR2: SGHTA and FQGNSA. The J segment lost 6 bases and the V segment lost 5 bases, leaving 10 bases of the junction unmatched. This CDR3 is built from 15 residues. For the CDR3, the DNA is TGTGCCAGCAGCCCGACAGGGAATGCGGTTCAGCCCCAGCATTTT. Translated, it gives CASSPTGNAVQPQHF.

The rearrangement joins TRBV11-2 to TRBJ1-1; D may be TRBD1 (5 bases). Between the trimmed V and J ends, which lost 5 bases and 7 bases, there was a span of 17 bases. CDR3 length: 14 amino acids. The V gene's germline CDR1 is SGHAT and CDR2 FQNNGV. The CDR3 loop is CASSISTDSIEAFF. DNA of the CDR3: TGTGCCAGCAGCATCTCGACAGATTCTATTGAAGCTTTCTTT.

This clone was seen only once. The chain recombines TRBV4-2 with TRBJ2-2; D ambiguous. This CDR3 is 16 amino acids long. The germline CDR1 and CDR2 sequences are LGHNA and YNFKEQ. The ends were cut back, 2 bases at V and 2 bases at J, with 12 bases in the middle. CDR3 coding DNA: TGTGCCAGCAGCCAAATCTGGACGGTAAACACCGGGGAGCTGTTTTTT. Translated, it gives CASSQIWTVNTGELFF.

The genes are TRBV24-1 and TRBJ2-1, with a tentative D call TRBD2 (6 bases). The CDR3 sequence is 15 residues long. With 5 bases removed from V and 5 bases from J, the gap between germline ends came to 15 bases. Germline V gene sequence: CDR1 KGHDR, CDR2 SFDVKD. CDR3 residues: CATSALGRDDNEQFF. The DNA of the CDR3 is TGTGCCACCAGTGCCTTGGGGCGGGACGACAATGAGCAGTTCTTC.